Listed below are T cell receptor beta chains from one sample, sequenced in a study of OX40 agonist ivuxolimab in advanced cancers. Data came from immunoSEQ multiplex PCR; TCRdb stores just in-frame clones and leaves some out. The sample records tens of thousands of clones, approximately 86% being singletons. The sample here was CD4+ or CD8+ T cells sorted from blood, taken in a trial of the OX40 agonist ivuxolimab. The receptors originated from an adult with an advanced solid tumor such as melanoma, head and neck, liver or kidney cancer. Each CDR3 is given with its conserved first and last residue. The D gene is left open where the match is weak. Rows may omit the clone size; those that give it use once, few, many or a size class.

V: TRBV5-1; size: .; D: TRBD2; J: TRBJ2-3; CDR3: CASSLAGYGTDTQYF; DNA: TGCGCCAGCAGCTTAGCGGGATACGGCACAGATACGCAGTATTTT
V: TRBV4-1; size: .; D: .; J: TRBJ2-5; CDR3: CASSRNPGETQYF; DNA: TGCGCCAGCAGCCGGAACCCAGGGGAGACCCAGTACTTC
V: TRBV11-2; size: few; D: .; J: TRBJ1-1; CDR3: CASSLGAYTEAFF; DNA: TGTGCCAGCAGCTTAGGGGCGTACACTGAAGCTTTCTTT
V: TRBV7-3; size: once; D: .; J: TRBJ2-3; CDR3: CASSPEQLLTTDTQYF; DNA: TGTGCCAGCAGCCCCGAACAGCTTCTTACCACAGATACGCAGTATTTT
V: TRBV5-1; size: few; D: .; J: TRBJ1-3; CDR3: CASSRAPTAASGNTIYF; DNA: TGCGCCAGCAGCAGGGCCCCGACCGCCGCTTCTGGAAACACCATATATTTT
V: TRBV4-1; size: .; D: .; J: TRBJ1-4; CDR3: CASSQERGGREKLFF; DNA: TGCGCCAGCAGCCAAGAGCGGGGGGGTCGGGAAAAACTGTTTTTT
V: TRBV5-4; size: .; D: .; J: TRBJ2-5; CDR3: CASRLQDSETQYF; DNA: TGTGCCAGCAGGCTACAGGACTCGGAGACCCAGTACTTC
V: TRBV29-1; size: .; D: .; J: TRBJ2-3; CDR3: CSVDLRGADTQYF; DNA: TGCAGCGTTGACCTCAGGGGGGCAGATACGCAGTATTTT
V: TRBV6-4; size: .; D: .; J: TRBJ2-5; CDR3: CASILRDPETQYF; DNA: TGTGCCAGCATCCTCAGGGATCCGGAGACCCAGTACTTC
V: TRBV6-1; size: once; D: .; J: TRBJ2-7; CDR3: CASKVGERVQQYF; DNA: TGTGCCAGCAAGGTAGGCGAAAGGGTCCAGCAGTACTTC
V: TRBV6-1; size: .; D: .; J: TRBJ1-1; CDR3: CASKVRMNTEAFF; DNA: TGTGCCAGCAAGGTTAGGATGAACACTGAAGCTTTCTTT
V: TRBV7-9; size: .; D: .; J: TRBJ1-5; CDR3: CASSLDGGGDQPQHF; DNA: TGTGCCAGCAGCTTAGACGGCGGGGGGGATCAGCCCCAGCATTTT
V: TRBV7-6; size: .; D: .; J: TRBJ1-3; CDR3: CASSLTGSGNTIYF; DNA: TGTGCCAGCAGCTTAACAGGGTCTGGAAACACCATATATTTT
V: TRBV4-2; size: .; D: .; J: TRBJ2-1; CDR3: CASSPIPGRYNEQFF; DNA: TGTGCCAGCAGCCCGATTCCGGGGCGATACAATGAGCAGTTCTTC
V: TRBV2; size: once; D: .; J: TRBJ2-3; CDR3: CASPGPFGDTQYF; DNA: TGTGCCAGCCCGGGGCCCTTTGGGGATACGCAGTATTTT
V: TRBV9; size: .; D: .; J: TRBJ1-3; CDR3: CASSSNTLGGNTIYF; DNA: TGTGCCAGCAGCTCGAATACCTTAGGTGGAAACACCATATATTTT
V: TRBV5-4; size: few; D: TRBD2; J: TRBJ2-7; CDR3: CASSSGGPSGISYEQYF; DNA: TGTGCCAGCAGCTCGGGGGGGCCTAGCGGGATCTCATACGAGCAGTACTTC
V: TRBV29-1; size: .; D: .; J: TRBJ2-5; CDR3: CSVGAGVETQYF; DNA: TGCAGCGTTGGGGCAGGGGTCGAGACCCAGTACTTC